This T cell receptor beta chain derives from a study of vaccination effects on CD4 cells after COVID-19. Ahead of sequencing, the ViraFEST assay grew antigen-specific CD4+ T cells using viral peptide pools. The culture ran for approximately 10 days, and then CD4+ T cells were isolated. Each participant was given two doses of one vaccine (BNT162b2 or mRNA-1273). Only in-frame clones appear in the TCRdb table, and some are missing; sequencing was by immunoSEQ multiplex PCR. This sample carries 70,000 to 95,000 clones, about three quarters of them seen once, and the ten largest clones take 1.1%. As regards this clone: Its target is not known.

Trimming removed 8 bases from V and 5 bases from J, with 15 bases in between. The CDR3 sequence is 13 residues long. The germline gives CDR1 MNHNY, CDR2 SVGAGI (reference sequence). The origin of this receptor is a human donor who received a COVID-19 vaccine. This sample comprised CD4+ T cells from PBMCs cultured with HCoV-OC43 spike peptides, obtained after COVID-19 vaccination. Subset meaning: HCoV-OC43 spike overlapping peptide pool stimulation. J is TRBJ2-5 and V is TRBV6-6; no firm D call. CDR3 sequence (DNA): TGTGCCAGCCTTACGCGCCAGTGGGAGACCCAGTACTTC. This translates into CASLTRQWETQYF.